This T cell receptor (beta chain) is drawn from a study of cytomegalovirus exposure and HLA in healthy donors. Study context: The Caucasian-associated ancestry cluster held roughly 81% of over 350 genotyped donors.

On this clone itself: Its target is not known.

Whole-study results and caveats: Among donors in an Asian-associated ancestry cluster, a later analysis reportedly found fewer N-insertions than the roughly 700-donor mean.

Germline V gene sequence: CDR1 MNHEY, CDR2 SMNVEV (reference sequence). The CDR3 is made up of 13 amino acids. V lost 3 bases to trimming and J lost 4 bases, with 8 bases between them. The PCR contained 60 Vbeta and 13 Jbeta primers. Clones were read by immunoSEQ multiplex PCR, and TCRdb kept only the in-frame ones, dropping some. In the table there are roughly 130,000 clones, roughly 83% of which are singletons. The sequenced sample was PBMCs. This receptor was taken from a young man in good health and CMV-seronegative. V gene TRBV27 combines with J gene TRBJ2-3; no clear D. CDR3 region: CASSFVSADTQYF. DNA for the CDR3: TGTGCCAGCAGTTTTGTTTCGGCAGATACGCAGTATTTT.